This T cell receptor (beta chain) appears in the sequencing data of a study of cytomegalovirus exposure and HLA in healthy donors. Germline CDR1 is MGHRA and CDR2 is YSYEKL. Trimming removed 1 base at V and 2 bases at J, with 8 bases between. The CDR3 runs to 14 residues. PCR employed 60 Vbeta and 13 Jbeta primers. The protocol was immunoSEQ multiplex PCR, while the TCRdb copy is restricted to in-frame clones and leaves out a portion. The repertoire holds approximately 170,000 clones, with just under 75% as singletons. The sequence was collected from a man aged 25-40 years in good health and CMV-seropositive. Material: PBMCs. The rearrangement uses TRBV4-1 and TRBJ1-1, with D tentatively TRBD1 (5 bases). CDR3 loop: CASSQARANTEAFF. Written as DNA, the CDR3 is TGCGCCAGCAGCCAAGCCAGGGCCAACACTGAAGCTTTCTTT.